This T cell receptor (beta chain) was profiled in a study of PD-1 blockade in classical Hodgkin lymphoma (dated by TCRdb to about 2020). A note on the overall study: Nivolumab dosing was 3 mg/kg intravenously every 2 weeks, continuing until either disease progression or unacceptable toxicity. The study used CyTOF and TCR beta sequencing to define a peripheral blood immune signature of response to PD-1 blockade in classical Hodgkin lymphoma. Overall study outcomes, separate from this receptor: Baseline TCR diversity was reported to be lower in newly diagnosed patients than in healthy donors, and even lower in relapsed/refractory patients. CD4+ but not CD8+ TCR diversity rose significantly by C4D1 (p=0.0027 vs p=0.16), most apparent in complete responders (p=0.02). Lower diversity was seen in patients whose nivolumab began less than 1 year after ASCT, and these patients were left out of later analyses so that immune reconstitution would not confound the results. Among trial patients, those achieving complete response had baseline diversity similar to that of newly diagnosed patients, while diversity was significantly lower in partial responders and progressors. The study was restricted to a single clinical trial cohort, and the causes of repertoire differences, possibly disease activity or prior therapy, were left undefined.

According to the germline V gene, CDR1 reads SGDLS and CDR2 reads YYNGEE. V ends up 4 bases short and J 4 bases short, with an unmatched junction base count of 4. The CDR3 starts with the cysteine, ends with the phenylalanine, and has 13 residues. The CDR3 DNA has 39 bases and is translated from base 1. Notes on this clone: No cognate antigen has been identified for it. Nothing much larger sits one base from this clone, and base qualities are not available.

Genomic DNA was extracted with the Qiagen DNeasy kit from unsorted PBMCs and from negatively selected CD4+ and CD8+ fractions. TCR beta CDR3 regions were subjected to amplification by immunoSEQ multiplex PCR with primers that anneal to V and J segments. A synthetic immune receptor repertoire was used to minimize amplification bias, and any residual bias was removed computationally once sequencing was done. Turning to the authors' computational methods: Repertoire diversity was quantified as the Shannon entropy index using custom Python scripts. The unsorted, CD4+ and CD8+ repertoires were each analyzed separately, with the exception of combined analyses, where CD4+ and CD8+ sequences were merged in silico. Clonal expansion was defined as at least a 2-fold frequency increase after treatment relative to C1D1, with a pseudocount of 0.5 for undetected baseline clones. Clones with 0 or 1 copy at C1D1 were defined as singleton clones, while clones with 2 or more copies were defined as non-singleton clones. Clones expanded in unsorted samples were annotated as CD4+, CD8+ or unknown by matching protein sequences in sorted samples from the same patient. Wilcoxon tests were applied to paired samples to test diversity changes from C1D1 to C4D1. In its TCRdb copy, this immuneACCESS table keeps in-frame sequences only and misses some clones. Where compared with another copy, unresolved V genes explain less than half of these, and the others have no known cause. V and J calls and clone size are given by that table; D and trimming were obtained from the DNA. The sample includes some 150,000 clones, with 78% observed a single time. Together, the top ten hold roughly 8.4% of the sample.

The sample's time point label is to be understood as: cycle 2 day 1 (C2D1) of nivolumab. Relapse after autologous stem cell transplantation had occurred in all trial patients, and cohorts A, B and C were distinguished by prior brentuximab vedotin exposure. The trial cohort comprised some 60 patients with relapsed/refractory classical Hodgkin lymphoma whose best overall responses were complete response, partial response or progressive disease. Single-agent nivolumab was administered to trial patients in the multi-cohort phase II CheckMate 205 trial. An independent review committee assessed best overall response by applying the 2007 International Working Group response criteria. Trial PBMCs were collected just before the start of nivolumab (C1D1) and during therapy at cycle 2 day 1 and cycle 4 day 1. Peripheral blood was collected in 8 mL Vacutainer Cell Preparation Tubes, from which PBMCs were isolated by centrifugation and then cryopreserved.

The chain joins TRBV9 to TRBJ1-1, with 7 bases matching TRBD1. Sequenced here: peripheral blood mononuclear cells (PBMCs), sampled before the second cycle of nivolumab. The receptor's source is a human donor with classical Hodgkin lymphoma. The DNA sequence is TGTGCCAGCAGCTTACAGGGGAGCACTGAAGCTTTCTTT. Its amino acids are CASSLQGSTEAFF.